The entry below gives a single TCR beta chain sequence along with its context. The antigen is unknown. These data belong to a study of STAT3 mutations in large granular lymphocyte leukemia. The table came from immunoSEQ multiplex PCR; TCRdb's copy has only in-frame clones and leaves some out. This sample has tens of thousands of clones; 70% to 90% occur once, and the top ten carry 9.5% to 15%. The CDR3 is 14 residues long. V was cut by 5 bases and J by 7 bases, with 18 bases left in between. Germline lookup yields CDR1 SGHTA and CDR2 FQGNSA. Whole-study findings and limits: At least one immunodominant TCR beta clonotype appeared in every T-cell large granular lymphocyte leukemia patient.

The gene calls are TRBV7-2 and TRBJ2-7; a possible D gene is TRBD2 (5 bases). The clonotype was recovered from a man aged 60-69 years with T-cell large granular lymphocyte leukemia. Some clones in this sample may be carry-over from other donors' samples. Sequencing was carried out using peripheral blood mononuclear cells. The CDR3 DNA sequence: TGTGCCAGCAGCCCCATCCGTCCATCGGGGGAGCAGTACTTC. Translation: CASSPIRPSGEQYF.